The clone carrying this T cell receptor (beta chain) was detected only once. What it binds is not known. This CDR3 comprises 15 residues. Germline loops: CDR1 SGHVS, CDR2 FQNEAQ. The ends lost 3 bases at V and 1 base at J; junction bases unmatched: 3. The table came from immunoSEQ multiplex PCR; TCRdb's copy has only in-frame clones and leaves some out. The sample consists of around 68,000 clones, 80% to 90% of them appearing once. This record belongs to a study of OX40 agonist ivuxolimab in advanced cancers. Whole-study context: The study enrolled dose-escalation patients with hepatocellular carcinoma, melanoma, renal cell or head and neck cancer.

General study results and limits: Also present in some nonresponders was a low level of normalized T-cell clonal expansion.

The genes are TRBV7-8 and TRBJ1-5; 7 nucleotides agree with TRBD1. This specimen was CD4+ or CD8+ T cells sorted from blood, taken in a trial of the OX40 agonist ivuxolimab. The sequence was collected from an adult with an advanced solid tumor such as melanoma, head and neck, liver or kidney cancer. CDR3 loop: CASSLNRGSNQPQHF. For the CDR3, the DNA is TGTGCCAGCAGCTTGAACAGGGGAAGCAATCAGCCCCAGCATTTT.